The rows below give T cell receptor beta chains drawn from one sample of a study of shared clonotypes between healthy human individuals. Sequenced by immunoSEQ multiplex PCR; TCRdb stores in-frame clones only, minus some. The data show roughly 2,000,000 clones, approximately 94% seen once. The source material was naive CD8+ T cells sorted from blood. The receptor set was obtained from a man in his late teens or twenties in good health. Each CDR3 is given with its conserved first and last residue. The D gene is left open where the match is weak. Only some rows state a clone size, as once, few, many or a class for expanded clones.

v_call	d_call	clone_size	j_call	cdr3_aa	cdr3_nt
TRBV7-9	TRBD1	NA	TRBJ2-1	CASSLPGQINNEQFF	TGTGCCAGCAGCTTACCGGGACAGATTAACAATGAGCAGTTCTTC
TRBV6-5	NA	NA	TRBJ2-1	CASSLDGGHNEQFF	TGTGCCAGCAGTCTCGACGGGGGCCACAATGAGCAGTTCTTC
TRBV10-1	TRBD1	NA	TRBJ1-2	CASSERDRGNYGYTF	TGCGCCAGCAGTGAACGGGACAGGGGCAACTATGGCTACACCTTC
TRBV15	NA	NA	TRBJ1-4	CATSRDRGEKLFF	TGTGCCACCAGCAGAGATCGAGGTGAAAAACTGTTTTTT
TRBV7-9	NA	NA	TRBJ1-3	CASSLGDGYSGNTIYF	TGTGCCAGCAGCTTAGGAGACGGGTACTCTGGAAACACCATATATTTT
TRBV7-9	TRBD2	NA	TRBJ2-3	CASSRLAGPSTDTQYF	TGTGCCAGCAGCCGGCTAGCGGGACCTAGCACAGATACGCAGTATTTT
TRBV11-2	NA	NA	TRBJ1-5	CASSRSEASNQPQHF	TGTGCCAGCAGCCGCTCTGAAGCCAGCAATCAGCCCCAGCATTTT
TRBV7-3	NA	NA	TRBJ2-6	CASSLFIGSGANVLTF	TGTGCCAGCAGCCTATTTATCGGCTCTGGGGCCAACGTCCTGACTTTC
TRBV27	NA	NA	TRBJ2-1	CASSSGLVYNEQFF	TGTGCCAGCAGTTCCGGACTCGTCTACAATGAGCAGTTCTTC
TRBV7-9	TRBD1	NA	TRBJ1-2	CASSGDRETSYGYTF	TGTGCCAGCAGCGGCGACAGGGAGACCTCATATGGCTACACCTTC
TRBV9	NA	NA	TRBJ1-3	CASGSGPADTIYF	TGTGCCAGCGGGTCTGGCCCGGCCGACACCATATATTTT
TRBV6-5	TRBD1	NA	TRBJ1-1	CASSYTLAGGGTEAFF	TGTGCCAGCAGTTACACCCTGGCAGGGGGAGGGACTGAAGCTTTCTTT
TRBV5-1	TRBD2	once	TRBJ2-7	CASSLGSGPAYEQYF	TGCGCCAGCAGCTTGGGTAGCGGGCCTGCCTACGAGCAGTACTTC
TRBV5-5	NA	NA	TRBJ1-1	CASSPPQLEKAFF	TGTGCCAGCAGCCCCCCCCAATTGGAGAAAGCTTTCTTT
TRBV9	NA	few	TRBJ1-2	CASSAQNGYTF	TGTGCCAGCAGCGCCCAAAATGGCTACACCTTC
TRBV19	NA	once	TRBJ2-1	CASSIAQNNEQFF	TGTGCCAGTAGTATAGCCCAGAACAATGAGCAGTTCTTC
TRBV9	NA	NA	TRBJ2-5	CASSGVIMAGNYQETQYF	TGTGCCAGCAGCGGGGTGATTATGGCGGGGAATTACCAAGAGACCCAGTACTTC
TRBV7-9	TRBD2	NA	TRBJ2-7	CASSWAGGLAGEQYF	TGTGCCAGCAGCTGGGCGGGGGGACTAGCGGGAGAGCAGTACTTC
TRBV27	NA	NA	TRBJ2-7	CASSLSSLARSYEQYF	TGTGCCAGCAGTTTATCGTCGCTAGCTAGGTCCTACGAGCAGTACTTC
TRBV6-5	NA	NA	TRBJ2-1	CASSSSSYNEQFF	TGTGCCAGCAGTTCCAGCTCCTACAATGAGCAGTTCTTC